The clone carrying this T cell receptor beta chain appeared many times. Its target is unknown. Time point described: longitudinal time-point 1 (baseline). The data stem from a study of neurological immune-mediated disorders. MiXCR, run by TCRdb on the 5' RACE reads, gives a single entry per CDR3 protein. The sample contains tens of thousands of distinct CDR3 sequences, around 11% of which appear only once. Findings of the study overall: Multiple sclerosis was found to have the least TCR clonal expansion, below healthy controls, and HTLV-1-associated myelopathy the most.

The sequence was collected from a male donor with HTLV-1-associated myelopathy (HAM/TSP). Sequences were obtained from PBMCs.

The CDR3 sequence is CASSYFRSDTQYF. CDR3 nucleotide sequence: TGTGCCAGCAGTTACTTCAGGTCAGATACGCAGTATTTT. This chain connects TRBV6-5 to TRBJ2-3, with no clear D. In germline, CDR1 is MNHEY, CDR2 SVGAGI. V lost 1 base, J lost 4 bases, and 6 bases lay in between. This CDR3 has 13 residues.